This T cell receptor beta chain was obtained from a study of blood T cell repertoires in COVID-19. V shed 7 bases and J 6 bases; nucleotides not matched to a gene: 9. CDR1 is SGHTA, CDR2 FQGNSA, per germline. The length of the CDR3 is 16 residues. TCRdb keeps only in-frame clones here, not all; method: immunoSEQ multiplex PCR. The sample has about 240,000 clones; approximately 83% are singletons. This clonotype was obtained from a woman aged 35 to 49 with acute COVID-19. The source material was PBMCs or T cells enriched from blood (not recorded which). The chain is built from TRBV7-2 and TRBJ2-7; 16 bases match TRBD2. For the CDR3, the DNA is TGTGCCAGCACCATGGGACTAGCGGGAGGGCCGGGCGAGCAGTACTTC. Residues: CASTMGLAGGPGEQYF.